This TCR beta chain was identified during a study of T cell repertoires in cytomegalovirus infection. On the study more broadly: It was the public TCR beta signatures that indicated both CMV infection and matching HLA type.

This clonotype was seen more than once but under ten times. Antigen unknown. TCRdb used MiXCR to reprocess the reads, holding one entry per CDR3 protein. Here the sample spans around 490,000 distinct CDR3 sequences, less than 30% being singletons. Study conclusions and caveats: Summed frequency of shared TCR beta families picked out CMV carriers who also had the relevant HLA. Clonotypes of TCR beta that were HLA-C-restricted and CMV-specific dominated the ex vivo response.

V was shortened by 4 bases and J by 8 bases, with 10 bases between the two germline ends. The CDR3 runs to 12 residues. The germline CDR1 and CDR2 sequences are SGHTA and FQGNSA. This clonotype originated in a human donor in good health (CMV status not recorded). Some clones in this sample may be carry-over from other donors' samples. This sequence joins TRBV7-2 and TRBJ2-3, with D perhaps TRBD2 (5 bases). Sequenced: PBMCs. DNA of the CDR3: TGTGCCAGCAGCTCCTTCCGGGGTACGCAGTATTTT. Protein sequence: CASSSFRGTQYF. The full variable domain, with the rest looked up from reference TRBV7-2 and TRBJ2-3, is GAGVSQSPSNKVTEKGKDVELRCDPISGHTALYWYRQSLGQGLEFLIYFQGNSAPDKSGLPSDRFSAERTGGSVSTLTIQRTQQEDSAVYLCASSSFRGTQYFGPGTRLTVL.